These T cell receptor beta chains were read from a single sample in a study of T cell responses to AZD1222 COVID-19 vaccine. The data were produced by immunoSEQ multiplex PCR, yet TCRdb's version contains in-frame clones alone and is incomplete. Of roughly 150,000 clones in the sample, about 88% were seen once. Material: peripheral blood, obtained 28 days after the second AZD1222 dose. These receptor sequences come from an adult who received the AZD1222 COVID-19 vaccine. The CDR3 runs from the conserved cysteine through the conserved F or W. The D gene is left open where the match is weak. Clone size is given for some rows only: seen once, a few or many times, or a class if the clone is expanded.

cdr3_nt: TGTGCCAGCAGTTTATCGAGCAGCTATGGCTACACCTTC; cdr3_aa: CASSLSSSYGYTF; j_call: TRBJ1-2; clone_size: -; v_call: TRBV27; cdr3_length: 13; d_call: -
cdr3_nt: TGCGCCAGCAGCAAGGACGACACTGAAGCTTTCTTT; cdr3_aa: CASSKDDTEAFF; j_call: TRBJ1-1; clone_size: -; v_call: TRBV5-1; cdr3_length: 12; d_call: -
cdr3_nt: TGTGCCAGCAACCACCGGGACAGGAGCCTTGAAGCTTTCTTT; cdr3_aa: CASNHRDRSLEAFF; j_call: TRBJ1-1; clone_size: -; v_call: TRBV3-1/TRBV3-2; cdr3_length: 14; d_call: TRBD1
cdr3_nt: TGCAGTGCTAGTTTGGGCCCTGGAAACACCATATATTTT; cdr3_aa: CSASLGPGNTIYF; j_call: TRBJ1-3; clone_size: -; v_call: TRBV20-1; cdr3_length: 13; d_call: -
cdr3_nt: TGTGCCAGCGCTGACGCCGGGACAAAGAACTCCTGGCACCTCCACTTT; cdr3_aa: CASADAGTKNSWHLHF; j_call: TRBJ1-6; clone_size: -; v_call: TRBV27; cdr3_length: 16; d_call: -
cdr3_nt: TGTGCCTCTCGCCCGGGAGGTGGCACTGAAGCTTTCTTT; cdr3_aa: CASRPGGGTEAFF; j_call: TRBJ1-1; clone_size: -; v_call: TRBV7-9; cdr3_length: 13; d_call: -
cdr3_nt: TGTGCCACCAGCAGAGACTACCGGGACAACAATGAGCAGTTCTTC; cdr3_aa: CATSRDYRDNNEQFF; j_call: TRBJ2-1; clone_size: -; v_call: TRBV15; cdr3_length: 15; d_call: -
cdr3_nt: TGTGCCAGCAGTGAGCTGGTTGACACTGAAGCTTTCTTT; cdr3_aa: CASSELVDTEAFF; j_call: TRBJ1-1; clone_size: -; v_call: TRBV6-1; cdr3_length: 13; d_call: -
cdr3_nt: TGCGCCAGCAGCTTAGCTACAGGGGTAGCCAAAAACATTCAGTACTTC; cdr3_aa: CASSLATGVAKNIQYF; j_call: TRBJ2-4; clone_size: -; v_call: TRBV5-1; cdr3_length: 16; d_call: TRBD1
cdr3_nt: TGTGCCAGCAGCCGCGGGGGGCTCCCCTACGAGCAGTACTTC; cdr3_aa: CASSRGGLPYEQYF; j_call: TRBJ2-7; clone_size: -; v_call: TRBV7-2; cdr3_length: 14; d_call: TRBD2
cdr3_nt: TGTGCCAGCAGCCAGGACAGGGGTGCGACTATGGGAGCGACCGGGGAGCTGTTTTTT; cdr3_aa: CASSQDRGATMGATGELFF; j_call: TRBJ2-2; clone_size: -; v_call: TRBV4-2; cdr3_length: 19; d_call: TRBD1
cdr3_nt: TGTGCCAGCAGCCTCTACGGGAATGAGCAGTTCTTC; cdr3_aa: CASSLYGNEQFF; j_call: TRBJ2-1; clone_size: -; v_call: TRBV3-1/TRBV3-2; cdr3_length: 12; d_call: -
cdr3_nt: TGCGCCAGCAGCTTGGGTTGGGGGAACACTGAAGCTTTCTTT; cdr3_aa: CASSLGWGNTEAFF; j_call: TRBJ1-1; clone_size: -; v_call: TRBV5-1; cdr3_length: 14; d_call: -
cdr3_nt: TGCAGCGTTGTGGGGATTGGGACCGCAAGTTACAATGAGCAGTTCTTC; cdr3_aa: CSVVGIGTASYNEQFF; j_call: TRBJ2-1; clone_size: once; v_call: TRBV29-1; cdr3_length: 16; d_call: -
cdr3_nt: TGTGCCAGCAGCCAAGGTTCGTCACGAGGGTTATACGAGCAGTACTTC; cdr3_aa: CASSQGSSRGLYEQYF; j_call: TRBJ2-7; clone_size: -; v_call: TRBV4-2; cdr3_length: 16; d_call: -
cdr3_nt: TGTGCCAGCTCACCGAGAAACGAGCAGTTCTTC; cdr3_aa: CASSPRNEQFF; j_call: TRBJ2-1; clone_size: -; v_call: TRBV18; cdr3_length: 11; d_call: -
cdr3_nt: TGTGCCAGCAGCGCCAGGGAAGAGGATGGCTACACCTTC; cdr3_aa: CASSAREEDGYTF; j_call: TRBJ1-2; clone_size: -; v_call: TRBV3-1/TRBV3-2; cdr3_length: 13; d_call: -
cdr3_nt: TGTGCCTCCATGGCGGGGACAGCATACAATGAGCAGTTCTTC; cdr3_aa: CASMAGTAYNEQFF; j_call: TRBJ2-1; clone_size: -; v_call: TRBV19; cdr3_length: 14; d_call: -
cdr3_nt: TGTGCCAGCAGCTTACTTAGCGACACTGAAGCTTTCTTT; cdr3_aa: CASSLLSDTEAFF; j_call: TRBJ1-1; clone_size: -; v_call: TRBV11-1; cdr3_length: 13; d_call: -
cdr3_nt: TGTGCCAGCAGCTCGAACTCAGGGGCGCGCACAGATACGCAGTATTTT; cdr3_aa: CASSSNSGARTDTQYF; j_call: TRBJ2-3; clone_size: -; v_call: TRBV7-3; cdr3_length: 16; d_call: -
cdr3_nt: TGCGCCAGCAGCTTGGACGGATCAACTGGGGCCAACGTCCTGACTTTC; cdr3_aa: CASSLDGSTGANVLTF; j_call: TRBJ2-6; clone_size: -; v_call: TRBV5-1; cdr3_length: 16; d_call: -
cdr3_nt: TGTGCCAGTTCAGACAGGGGGCGAAACACCATATATTTT; cdr3_aa: CASSDRGRNTIYF; j_call: TRBJ1-3; clone_size: -; v_call: TRBV19; cdr3_length: 13; d_call: TRBD1
cdr3_nt: TGTGCCACCAGCGGAACAGGGTCCGTCTCCTACAATGAGCAGTTCTTC; cdr3_aa: CATSGTGSVSYNEQFF; j_call: TRBJ2-1; clone_size: -; v_call: TRBV15; cdr3_length: 16; d_call: -
cdr3_nt: TGTGCCAGCAGCTTGATTGGACAGGAAAACACCATATATTTT; cdr3_aa: CASSLIGQENTIYF; j_call: TRBJ1-3; clone_size: -; v_call: TRBV5-4; cdr3_length: 14; d_call: TRBD1
cdr3_nt: TGTGCCAGTGCCATCCAGGGGGCGGGCGAGCAGTACTTC; cdr3_aa: CASAIQGAGEQYF; j_call: TRBJ2-7; clone_size: -; v_call: TRBV18; cdr3_length: 13; d_call: TRBD1
cdr3_nt: TGCAGCGTGAGAAAAACAGGGTCCTCTGGAAACACCATATATTTT; cdr3_aa: CSVRKTGSSGNTIYF; j_call: TRBJ1-3; clone_size: -; v_call: TRBV29-1; cdr3_length: 15; d_call: -
cdr3_nt: TGCGCCAGCAGCTTGAGGGAGGGGAGGAACACTGAAGCTTTCTTT; cdr3_aa: CASSLREGRNTEAFF; j_call: TRBJ1-1; clone_size: -; v_call: TRBV5-1; cdr3_length: 15; d_call: -
cdr3_nt: TGTGCCAGCGAGGTGGAGAGAAACACTGAAGCTTTCTTT; cdr3_aa: CASEVERNTEAFF; j_call: TRBJ1-1; clone_size: -; v_call: TRBV2; cdr3_length: 13; d_call: -
cdr3_nt: TGTGCCAGCAGTGAAAGGGGGACAAGTGAAAAACTGTTTTTT; cdr3_aa: CASSERGTSEKLFF; j_call: TRBJ1-4; clone_size: -; v_call: TRBV6-1; cdr3_length: 14; d_call: -
cdr3_nt: TGTGCCAGCAGCCTACAGAGAGGGGGGGGTAATTCACCCCTCCACTTT; cdr3_aa: CASSLQRGGGNSPLHF; j_call: TRBJ1-6; clone_size: -; v_call: TRBV7-2; cdr3_length: 16; d_call: -
cdr3_nt: TGTGCCAGCAGAAGCCAGTCCTTCCTCACTGAAGCTTTCTTT; cdr3_aa: CASRSQSFLTEAFF; j_call: TRBJ1-1; clone_size: -; v_call: TRBV5-6; cdr3_length: 14; d_call: -
cdr3_nt: TGTGCCAGCAAAGGGAGGGAGGAAGGCTACACCTTC; cdr3_aa: CASKGREEGYTF; j_call: TRBJ1-2; clone_size: -; v_call: TRBV27; cdr3_length: 12; d_call: -
cdr3_nt: TGTGCCAGCAGCACGGGACAGGGAAATGAAAAACTGTTTTTT; cdr3_aa: CASSTGQGNEKLFF; j_call: TRBJ1-4; clone_size: -; v_call: TRBV5-6; cdr3_length: 14; d_call: TRBD1
cdr3_nt: TGTGCCAGCAGCTTCGCCGGGGTCCCAGATACGCAGTATTTT; cdr3_aa: CASSFAGVPDTQYF; j_call: TRBJ2-3; clone_size: -; v_call: TRBV7-9; cdr3_length: 14; d_call: -
cdr3_nt: TGTGCCAGCAGCCAAGATTGGCAGGGGACAGATACGCAGTATTTT; cdr3_aa: CASSQDWQGTDTQYF; j_call: TRBJ2-3; clone_size: -; v_call: TRBV4-2; cdr3_length: 15; d_call: -
cdr3_nt: TGTGCCAGCAGTCCACACAGGGGGAATGGCTACACCTTC; cdr3_aa: CASSPHRGNGYTF; j_call: TRBJ1-2; clone_size: -; v_call: TRBV6-5; cdr3_length: 13; d_call: TRBD1
cdr3_nt: TGTGCCAGCATCCCATTCAAAAGACAGGCCTACGAGCAGTACTTC; cdr3_aa: CASIPFKRQAYEQYF; j_call: TRBJ2-7; clone_size: -; v_call: TRBV5-8; cdr3_length: 15; d_call: -
cdr3_nt: TGTGCCAGTAGTCTAGACAGGGCCACCTACGAGCAGTACTTC; cdr3_aa: CASSLDRATYEQYF; j_call: TRBJ2-7; clone_size: -; v_call: TRBV19; cdr3_length: 14; d_call: TRBD1
cdr3_nt: TGCGCCAGCAGCTTCCTTCCCTCCGGGACAGGGTCGAATGAGCAGTTCTTC; cdr3_aa: CASSFLPSGTGSNEQFF; j_call: TRBJ2-1; clone_size: -; v_call: TRBV5-1; cdr3_length: 17; d_call: TRBD1
cdr3_nt: TGTGCCAGCAGCCAATGGGGGTACCAAGAGACCCAGTACTTC; cdr3_aa: CASSQWGYQETQYF; j_call: TRBJ2-5; clone_size: -; v_call: TRBV7-9; cdr3_length: 14; d_call: -
cdr3_nt: TGTGCCAGCAGCCCGCTGGGAAGGGGTGAGCCCCAGCATTTT; cdr3_aa: CASSPLGRGEPQHF; j_call: TRBJ1-5; clone_size: -; v_call: TRBV5-6; cdr3_length: 14; d_call: -
cdr3_nt: TGTGCCAGCAGCCCAGCCTTGGGGATCTCTGGAAACACCATATATTTT; cdr3_aa: CASSPALGISGNTIYF; j_call: TRBJ1-3; clone_size: -; v_call: TRBV7-6; cdr3_length: 16; d_call: -
cdr3_nt: TGTGCCAGCAGGGGGGAGGGGAAGGGAGAGCAGTTCTTC; cdr3_aa: CASRGEGKGEQFF; j_call: TRBJ2-1; clone_size: -; v_call: TRBV28; cdr3_length: 13; d_call: TRBD2
cdr3_nt: TGCGCCAGCAGTGAGGGACAGGGGCTCGGGGAGCTGTTTTTT; cdr3_aa: CASSEGQGLGELFF; j_call: TRBJ2-2; clone_size: -; v_call: TRBV5-1; cdr3_length: 14; d_call: TRBD1
cdr3_nt: TGCGCCAGCAGCTTGGCTGGATACTCTGGAAACACCATATATTTT; cdr3_aa: CASSLAGYSGNTIYF; j_call: TRBJ1-3; clone_size: -; v_call: TRBV5-1; cdr3_length: 15; d_call: -
cdr3_nt: TGCGCCAGCAGCCCGACAGGGAGTAATTCACCCCTCCACTTT; cdr3_aa: CASSPTGSNSPLHF; j_call: TRBJ1-6; clone_size: -; v_call: TRBV5-1; cdr3_length: 14; d_call: TRBD1
cdr3_nt: TGTGCCAGCAGCTTGGAGGGAGGCGGCAATCAGCCCCAGCATTTT; cdr3_aa: CASSLEGGGNQPQHF; j_call: TRBJ1-5; clone_size: -; v_call: TRBV5-5; cdr3_length: 15; d_call: -
cdr3_nt: TGTGCCAGCAGCCTCAGGATGGACACTGAAGCTTTCTTT; cdr3_aa: CASSLRMDTEAFF; j_call: TRBJ1-1; clone_size: -; v_call: TRBV2; cdr3_length: 13; d_call: -
cdr3_nt: TGTGCCTGGAGTGTATGGGCAGACACCGGGGAGCTGTTTTTT; cdr3_aa: CAWSVWADTGELFF; j_call: TRBJ2-2; clone_size: -; v_call: TRBV30; cdr3_length: 14; d_call: -